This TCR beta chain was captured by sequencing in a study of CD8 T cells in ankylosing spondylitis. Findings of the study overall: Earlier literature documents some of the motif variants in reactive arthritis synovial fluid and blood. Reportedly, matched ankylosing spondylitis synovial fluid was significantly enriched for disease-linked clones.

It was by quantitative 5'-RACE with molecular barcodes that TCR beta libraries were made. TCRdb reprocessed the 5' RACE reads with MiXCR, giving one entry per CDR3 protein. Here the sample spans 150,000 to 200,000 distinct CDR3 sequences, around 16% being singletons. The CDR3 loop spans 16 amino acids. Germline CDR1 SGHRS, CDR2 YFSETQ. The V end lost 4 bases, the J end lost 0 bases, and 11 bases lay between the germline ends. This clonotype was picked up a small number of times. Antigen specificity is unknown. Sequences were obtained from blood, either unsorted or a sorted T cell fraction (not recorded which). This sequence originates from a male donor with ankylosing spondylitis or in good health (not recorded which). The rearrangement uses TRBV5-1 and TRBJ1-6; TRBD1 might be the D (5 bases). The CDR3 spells CASSPGTSSYNSPLHF. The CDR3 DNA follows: TGCGCCAGCAGCCCGGGGACTTCCTCCTATAATTCACCCCTCCACTTT.